These 15 T cell receptor beta chains came from one sample sequenced in a study of read filtering for tumor transcriptome and immune sequencing (dated by TCRdb to the early 2020s). Sequencing was performed on an Illumina HiSeq 4000. The Immunoverse kit was used to build TCR libraries from 400 ng RNA, with molecular barcoded adaptors covering alpha/delta and beta/gamma chains. TCRdb handled the public reads itself, with Q25 trimming in fastp and clone calling in MiXCR, and kept productive beta chains. Entries that share a CDR3 protein sequence are merged under the most common genes and DNA. Recorded for this sample are under 50,000 distinct CDR3 sequences; roughly an eighth of them occurred a single time. Clones ranked in the top ten supply 25% to 35% of the sample. Sequencing input: a population of CD138-negative cells sorted from bone marrow. The cell subset or site label for this specimen denotes: bone marrow mononuclear cells depleted of CD138+ plasma/myeloma cells by negative magnetic selection. These receptors originate from a donor at least 40 years old with multiple myeloma.

In the case of this clonotype: A read error may be the cause here, since a much bigger clone is one base away. The chain recombines TRBV12-3 or TRBV12-4 with TRBJ2-5, with D possibly TRBD2 on 6 matching bases. V lost 11 bases and J 4 bases, leaving 20 bases between the germline ends. The CDR3 runs to 14 residues. CDR3 DNA: TGTGCCTCCGGATCCGGGGGACCTCTAGAGACCCAGTACTTC. This encodes CASGSGGPLETQYF.

This clonotype was observed at least ten times. The rearrangement links TRBV29-1 to TRBJ2-7, with 8 nucleotides matching TRBD1. Germline CDR1 SQVTM, CDR2 ANQGSEA. The CDR3 is made up of 13 amino acids. J lost 5 bases, V lost 7 bases, and 10 bases had no gene match. The DNA for the CDR3 is TGCAGCGCCGGGGTGGACAGGGAAGACGAGCAGTACTTC. It yields the protein CSAGVDREDEQYF.

Many counts were recorded for this clonotype. The chain carries TRBV11-2 and TRBJ2-5; D unclear. Germline assignment: CDR1 SGHAT and CDR2 FQNNGV. V was pared by 5 bases and J by 4 bases, with 14 bases between. CDR3 size: 14 residues. In nucleotides, the CDR3 is TGTGCCAGCAGCCAGCATATGATGGGAGAGACCCAGTACTTC. Its protein product is CASSQHMMGETQYF.

This clonotype was detected many times. V usage is TRBV7-8 and J usage is TRBJ2-6; D may be TRBD1 (5 bases). Trimming pared 6 bases from V and 3 bases from J, leaving 9 bases between. CDR1 and CDR2 from the germline V gene are SGHVS and FQNEAQ. The CDR3 is 14 residues long. In DNA, the CDR3 is TGTGCCAGCAGTTCAACAGGTGGGGCCAACGTCCTGACTTTC. This gives the protein CASSSTGGANVLTF.

As regards this clonotype: A much larger clone is a single base away; this may be a read error. The V gene is TRBV6-2 or TRBV6-3, the J gene TRBJ1-5; a weak D match, TRBD1 (6 bases). CDR3 size: 13 residues. In germline, CDR1 is MNHEY, CDR2 SVGEGT. Trimming stripped 4 bases from V and 5 bases from J, with 9 bases between. The CDR3 DNA sequence: TGTGCCAGCAGTTCTACAGGGCATCAGCCCCAGCATTTT. Translated, it gives CASSSTGHQPQHF.

This clonotype occurred many times. The V gene is TRBV11-1, the J gene TRBJ2-1, with TRBD2 matching 7 bases. The germline V gene encodes CDR1 SGHAT and CDR2 FQDESV (reference sequence). The CDR3 length is 13 residues. After removal of 6 bases from V and 14 bases from J, the junction contained 13 bases not matched to a gene. The CDR3 region has the DNA TGTGCCAGCAGGGGTACTAGCGTCAAGGGGAAGTTCTTC. It codes for CASRGTSVKGKFF.

This clonotype was picked up many times. The rearrangement links TRBV5-1 to TRBJ2-7; perhaps TRBD2 as D (6 bases). Germline V CDR1 and CDR2: SGHRS, YFSETQ. Trimming removed 0 bases at V and 1 base at J, with 11 bases between. The CDR3 has 15 amino acids. CDR3 loop: CASSLVRGGSYEQYF. CDR3 sequence (DNA): TGCGCCAGCAGCTTGGTCCGGGGAGGTTCCTACGAGCAGTACTTC. Full variable domain (outside the CDR3, taken from reference TRBV5-1 and TRBJ2-7): KAGVTQTPRYLIKTRGQQVTLSCSPISGHRSVSWYQQTPGQGLQFLFEYFSETQRNKGNFPGRFSGRQFSNSRSEMNVSTLELGDSALYLCASSLVRGGSYEQYFGPGTRLTVT.

This clonotype was counted at least ten times. The chain joins TRBV28 to TRBJ1-5; 12 nucleotides align to TRBD1. The CDR3 is 19 residues long. From germline, CDR1 is MDHEN and CDR2 SYDVKM. V lost 6 bases to trimming and J lost 5 bases; unmatched junction nucleotides: 17. CDR3 in DNA: TGTGCCAGCAGACCCCGGGACAGGGGGCTGATCCTGCGTGATCAGCCCCAGCATTTT. Translation: CASRPRDRGLILRDQPQHF.

As for this clonotype: A much larger clone sits a single nucleotide away, making a read error possible. The chain carries TRBV7-2 and TRBJ2-1, with 12 positions matching TRBD2. CDR1 is SGHTA and CDR2 is FQGNSA in the germline V gene. The CDR3 spans 18 residues. The CDR3 nucleotides are TGTGCCAGCAGCTTAGAGGTCCTAAGAACTAGCGGGAGGAATGCGCAGTTCTTC. Translation: CASSLEVLRTSGRNAQFF.

This clonotype was recorded many times. V is TRBV30 and J is TRBJ1-1; no firm D call. The V and J ends lost 4 bases and 0 bases respectively, with 9 bases between them. From germline, CDR1 is GTSNPN and CDR2 SVGIG (reference sequence). This CDR3 has 13 amino acids. The CDR3 loop reads CAWIRTVNTEAFF. As DNA, the CDR3 is TGTGCCTGGATCAGAACGGTGAACACTGAAGCTTTCTTT.

Many counts were recorded for this clonotype. CDR3 sequence: CSAPGLATNEQFF. The CDR3, as DNA: TGCAGCGCACCGGGACTAGCGACGAATGAGCAGTTCTTC. J is TRBJ2-1 and V is TRBV29-1; 10 nucleotides line up with TRBD2. The CDR3 sequence is 13 residues long. The V gene's germline CDR1 is SQVTM and CDR2 ANQGSEA. The V gene end was trimmed by 7 bases and the J gene end by 7 bases; junction bases not matched to a gene: 7.

By its share, this clonotype is medium-sized. CDR3 coding DNA: TGTGCCACCAGTGACCGAGGACTAGCGGGAGGGCCGTCGCATCGGCAGTTCTTC. Its protein is CATSDRGLAGGPSHRQFF. The chain recombines TRBV24-1 with TRBJ2-1, with 15 bases that match TRBD2. This CDR3 contains 18 residues. V lost 4 bases and J lost 12; bases outside the gene matches: 15. The V gene's germline CDR1 is KGHDR and CDR2 SFDVKD.

This clonotype was seen at least ten times. The V and J genes are TRBV7-9 and TRBJ1-1; D possibly corresponds to TRBD1 (6 bases). The CDR3 is 17 amino acids. With 3 bases removed from V and 0 bases from J, the gap between germline ends came to 17 bases. The germline V gene encodes CDR1 SEHNR and CDR2 FQNEAQ (reference sequence). The CDR3 DNA follows: TGTGCCAGCAGCTTGGAGCTGACAGGCCGCATGAACACTGAAGCTTTCTTT. Translated, it gives CASSLELTGRMNTEAFF.

V is TRBV24-1 and J is TRBJ1-5; weak D call: TRBD1 (5 bases). The length of the CDR3 is 14 residues. V was shortened by 2 bases and J by 8 bases, with 12 bases between the two germline ends. CDR1 KGHDR and CDR2 SFDVKD come from the germline V gene. The CDR3 DNA follows: TGTGCCACCAGTGATTCGCGGGGGACGGAGCCCCAGCATTTT. As protein: CATSDSRGTEPQHF.

Remarks on this clonotype: Since a much larger clone is just one base distant, this may be a read error. The chain is built from TRBV4-1 and TRBJ1-1, with D maybe TRBD1 (6 bases). The CDR3 spans 15 residues. The germline V gene has CDR1 MGHRA and CDR2 YSYEKL. CDR3 coding DNA: TGCGCCAGCAGCCAAGAAGGGGGTTTGGACACTGGAGCTTTCTTT. Amino acids: CASSQEGGLDTGAFF.